This TCR beta chain came from a study of T cells in localized non-small cell lung cancer. Study-wide findings and caveats: Sequencing, confined to only one tumor region, leaves heterogeneity possible. Exceeding tumor, uninvolved adjacent lung had the highest T cell clonality. A median of approximately 60 of the top 100 tumor clones appeared in adjacent lung, which was paired and uninvolved.

Comments on this clone: The target antigen is unknown.

CDR3 length: 13 amino acids. Germline V gives CDR1 SNHLY, CDR2 FYNNEI. The V end was cut by 3 bases, the J end by 4 bases, with 10 bases between. Data came from immunoSEQ multiplex PCR; TCRdb stores just in-frame clones and leaves some out. The profile shows about 25,000 clones, about 94% of them singletons. The sequence was obtained from a woman aged 40 to 75 with stage I lung adenocarcinoma. The chain combines TRBV2 with TRBJ2-7, with D tentatively TRBD1 or TRBD2 (5 bases each). The sequencing here drew on peripheral blood, taken before any cancer treatment. CDR3 nucleotides: TGTGCCAGCAGTGAGGGGGAGTTTTACGAGCAGTACTTC. Translation gives CASSEGEFYEQYF.